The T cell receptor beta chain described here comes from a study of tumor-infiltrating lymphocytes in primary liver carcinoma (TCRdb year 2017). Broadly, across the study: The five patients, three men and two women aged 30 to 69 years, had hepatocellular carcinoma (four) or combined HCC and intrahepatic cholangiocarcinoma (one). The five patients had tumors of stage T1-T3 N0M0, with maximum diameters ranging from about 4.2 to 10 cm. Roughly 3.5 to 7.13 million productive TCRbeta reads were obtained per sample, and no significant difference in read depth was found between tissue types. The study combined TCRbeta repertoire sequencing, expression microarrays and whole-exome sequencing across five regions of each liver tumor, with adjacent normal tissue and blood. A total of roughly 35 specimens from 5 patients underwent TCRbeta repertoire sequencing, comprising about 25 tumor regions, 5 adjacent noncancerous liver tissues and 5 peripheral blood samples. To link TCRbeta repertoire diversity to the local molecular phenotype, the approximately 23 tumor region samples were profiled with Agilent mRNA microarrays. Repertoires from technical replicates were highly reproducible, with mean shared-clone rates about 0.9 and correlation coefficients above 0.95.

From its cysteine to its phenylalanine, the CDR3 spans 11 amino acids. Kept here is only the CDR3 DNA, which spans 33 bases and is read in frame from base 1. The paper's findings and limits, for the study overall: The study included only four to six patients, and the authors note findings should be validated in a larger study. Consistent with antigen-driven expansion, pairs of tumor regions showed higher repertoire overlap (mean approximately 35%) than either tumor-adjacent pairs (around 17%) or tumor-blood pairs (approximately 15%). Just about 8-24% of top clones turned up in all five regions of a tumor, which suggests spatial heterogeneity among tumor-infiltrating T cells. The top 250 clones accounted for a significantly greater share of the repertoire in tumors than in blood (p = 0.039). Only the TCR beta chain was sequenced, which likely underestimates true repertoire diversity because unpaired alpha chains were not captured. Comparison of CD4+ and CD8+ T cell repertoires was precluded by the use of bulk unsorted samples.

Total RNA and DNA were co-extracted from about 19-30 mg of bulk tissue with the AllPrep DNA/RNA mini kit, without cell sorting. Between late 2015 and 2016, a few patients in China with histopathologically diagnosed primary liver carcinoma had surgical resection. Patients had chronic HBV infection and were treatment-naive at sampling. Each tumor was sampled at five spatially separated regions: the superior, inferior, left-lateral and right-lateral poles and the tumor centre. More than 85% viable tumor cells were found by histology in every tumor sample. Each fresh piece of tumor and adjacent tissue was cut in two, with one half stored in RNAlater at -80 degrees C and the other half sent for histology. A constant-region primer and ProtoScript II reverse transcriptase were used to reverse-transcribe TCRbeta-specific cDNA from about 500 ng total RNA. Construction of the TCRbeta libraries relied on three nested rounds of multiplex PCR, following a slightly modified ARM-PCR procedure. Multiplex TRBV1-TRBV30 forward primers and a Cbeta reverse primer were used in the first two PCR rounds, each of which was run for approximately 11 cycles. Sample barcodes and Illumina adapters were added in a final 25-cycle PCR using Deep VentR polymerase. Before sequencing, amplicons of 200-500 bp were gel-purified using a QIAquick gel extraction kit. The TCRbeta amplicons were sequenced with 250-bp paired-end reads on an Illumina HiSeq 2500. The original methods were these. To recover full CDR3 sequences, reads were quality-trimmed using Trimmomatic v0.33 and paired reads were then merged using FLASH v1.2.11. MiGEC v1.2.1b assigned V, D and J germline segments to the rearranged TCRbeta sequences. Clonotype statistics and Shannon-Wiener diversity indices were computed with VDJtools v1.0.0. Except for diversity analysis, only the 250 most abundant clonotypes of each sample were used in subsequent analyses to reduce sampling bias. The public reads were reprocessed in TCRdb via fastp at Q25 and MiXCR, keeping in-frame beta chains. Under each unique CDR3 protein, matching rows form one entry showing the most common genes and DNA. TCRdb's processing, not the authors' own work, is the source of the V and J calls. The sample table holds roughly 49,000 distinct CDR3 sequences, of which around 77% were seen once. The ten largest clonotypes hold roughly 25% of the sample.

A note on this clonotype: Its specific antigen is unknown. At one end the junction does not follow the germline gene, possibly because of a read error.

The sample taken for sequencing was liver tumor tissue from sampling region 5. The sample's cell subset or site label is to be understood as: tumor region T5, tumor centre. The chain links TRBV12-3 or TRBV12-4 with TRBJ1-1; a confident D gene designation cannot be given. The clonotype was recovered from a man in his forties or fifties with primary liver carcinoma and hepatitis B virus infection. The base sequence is TGTGCTAGCAGCTCAGGTTCCCGAGCTATCTTT. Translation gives CASSSGSRAIF.